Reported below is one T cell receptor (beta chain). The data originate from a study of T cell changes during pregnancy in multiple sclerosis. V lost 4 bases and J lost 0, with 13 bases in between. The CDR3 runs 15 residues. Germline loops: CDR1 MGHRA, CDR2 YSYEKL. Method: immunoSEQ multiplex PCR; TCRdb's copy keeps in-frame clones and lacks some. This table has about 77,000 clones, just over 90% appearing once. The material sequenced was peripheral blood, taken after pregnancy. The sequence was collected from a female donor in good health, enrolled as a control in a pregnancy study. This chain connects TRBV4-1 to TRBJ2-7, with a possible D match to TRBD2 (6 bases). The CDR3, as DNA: TGCGCCAGCAGCCCAGCTTGGCGGGGCTCCTACGAGCAGTACTTC. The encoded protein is CASSPAWRGSYEQYF.